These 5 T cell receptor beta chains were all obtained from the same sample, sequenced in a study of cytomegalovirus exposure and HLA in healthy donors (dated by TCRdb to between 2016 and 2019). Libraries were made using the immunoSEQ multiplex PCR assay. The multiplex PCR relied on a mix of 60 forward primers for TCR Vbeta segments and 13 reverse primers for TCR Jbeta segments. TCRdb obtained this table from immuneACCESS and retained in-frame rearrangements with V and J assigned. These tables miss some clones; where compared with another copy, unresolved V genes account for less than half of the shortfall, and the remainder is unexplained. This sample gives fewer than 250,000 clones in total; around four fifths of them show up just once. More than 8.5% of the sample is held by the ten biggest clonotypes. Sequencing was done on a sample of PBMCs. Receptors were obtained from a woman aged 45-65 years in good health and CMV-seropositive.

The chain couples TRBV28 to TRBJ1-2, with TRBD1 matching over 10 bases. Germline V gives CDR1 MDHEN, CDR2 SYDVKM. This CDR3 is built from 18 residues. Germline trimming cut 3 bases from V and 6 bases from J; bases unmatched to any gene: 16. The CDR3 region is CASSLGWGQGPREDGYTF. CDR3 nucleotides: TGTGCCAGCAGTTTGGGATGGGGACAGGGGCCCCGAGAGGATGGCTACACCTTC.

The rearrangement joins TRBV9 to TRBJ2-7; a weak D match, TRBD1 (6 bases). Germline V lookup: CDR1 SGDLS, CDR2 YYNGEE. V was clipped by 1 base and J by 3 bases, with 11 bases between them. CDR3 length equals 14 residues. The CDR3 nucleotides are TGTGCCAGCAGCGTAACACCACAGGGCTACGAGCAGTACTTC. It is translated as CASSVTPQGYEQYF.

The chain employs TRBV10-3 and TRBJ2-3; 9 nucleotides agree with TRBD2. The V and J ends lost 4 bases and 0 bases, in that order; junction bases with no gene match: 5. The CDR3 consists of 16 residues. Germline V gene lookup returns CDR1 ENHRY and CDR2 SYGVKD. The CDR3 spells CAISGRGGESTDTQYF. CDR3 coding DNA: TGTGCCATCAGTGGGCGGGGGGGCGAAAGCACAGATACGCAGTATTTT.

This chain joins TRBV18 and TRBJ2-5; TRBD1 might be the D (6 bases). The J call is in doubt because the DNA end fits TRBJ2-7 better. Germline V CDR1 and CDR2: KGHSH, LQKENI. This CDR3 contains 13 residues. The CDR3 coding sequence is TGTGCCAGCTCACCACCACAGGGCTACGAGCAGTACTTC. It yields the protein CASSPPQGYEQYF.

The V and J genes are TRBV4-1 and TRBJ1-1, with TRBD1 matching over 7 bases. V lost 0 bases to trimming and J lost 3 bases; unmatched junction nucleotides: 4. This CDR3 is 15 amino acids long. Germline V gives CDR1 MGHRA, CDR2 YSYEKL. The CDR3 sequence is CASSQEGTAYTEAFF. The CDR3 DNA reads TGCGCCAGCAGCCAAGAGGGGACAGCGTACACTGAAGCTTTCTTT.